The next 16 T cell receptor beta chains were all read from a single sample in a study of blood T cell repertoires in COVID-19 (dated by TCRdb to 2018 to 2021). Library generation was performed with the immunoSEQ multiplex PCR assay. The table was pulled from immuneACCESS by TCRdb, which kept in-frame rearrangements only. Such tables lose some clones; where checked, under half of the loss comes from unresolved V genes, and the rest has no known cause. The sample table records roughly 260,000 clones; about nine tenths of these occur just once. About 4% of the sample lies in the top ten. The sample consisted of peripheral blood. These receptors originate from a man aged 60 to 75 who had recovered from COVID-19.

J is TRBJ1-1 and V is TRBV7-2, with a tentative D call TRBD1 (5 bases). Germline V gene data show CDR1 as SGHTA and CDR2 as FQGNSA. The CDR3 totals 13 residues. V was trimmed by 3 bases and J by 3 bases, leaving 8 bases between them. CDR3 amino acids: CASSFGTDTEAFF. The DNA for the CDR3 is TGTGCCAGCAGCTTTGGGACTGACACTGAAGCTTTCTTT. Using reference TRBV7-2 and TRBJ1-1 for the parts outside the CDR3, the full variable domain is GAGVSQSPSNKVTEKGKDVELRCDPISGHTALYWYRQSLGQGLEFLIYFQGNSAPDKSGLPSDRFSAERTGGSVSTLTIQRTQQEDSAVYLCASSFGTDTEAFFGQGTRLTVV.

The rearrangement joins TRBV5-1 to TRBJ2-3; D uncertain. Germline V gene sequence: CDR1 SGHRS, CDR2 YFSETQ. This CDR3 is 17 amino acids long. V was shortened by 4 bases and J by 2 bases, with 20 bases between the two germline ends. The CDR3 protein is CASSTPRIANNTDTQYF. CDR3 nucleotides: TGCGCCAGCAGCACACCCCGGATAGCTAACAACACAGATACGCAGTATTTT.

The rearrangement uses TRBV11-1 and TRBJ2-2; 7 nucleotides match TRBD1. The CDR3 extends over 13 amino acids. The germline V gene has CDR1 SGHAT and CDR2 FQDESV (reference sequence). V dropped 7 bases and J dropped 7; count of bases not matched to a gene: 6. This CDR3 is CASIDRAGGELFF. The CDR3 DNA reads TGTGCCAGCATCGACAGGGCGGGCGGGGAGCTGTTTTTT.

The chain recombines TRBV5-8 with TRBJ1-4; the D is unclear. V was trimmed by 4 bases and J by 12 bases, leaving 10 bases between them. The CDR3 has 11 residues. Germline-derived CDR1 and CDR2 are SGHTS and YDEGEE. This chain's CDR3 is CASSPRRELFF. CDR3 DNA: TGTGCCAGCAGCCCGAGGAGGGAACTGTTTTTT.

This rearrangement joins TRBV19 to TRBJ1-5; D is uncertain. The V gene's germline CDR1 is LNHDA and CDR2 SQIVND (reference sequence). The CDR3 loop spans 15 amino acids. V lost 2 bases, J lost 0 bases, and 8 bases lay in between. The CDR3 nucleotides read TGTGCCAGTAGTATAAGGAGGTATAGCAATCAGCCCCAGCATTTT. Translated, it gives CASSIRRYSNQPQHF.

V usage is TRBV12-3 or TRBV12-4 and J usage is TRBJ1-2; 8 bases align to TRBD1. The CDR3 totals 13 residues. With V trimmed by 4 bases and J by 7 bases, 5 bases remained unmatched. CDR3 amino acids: CASSSRQGSGYTF. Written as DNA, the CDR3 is TGTGCCAGCAGTTCTCGACAGGGGAGTGGCTACACCTTC.

This CDR3 reads CASSSNGQGPRLNYGYTF. DNA for the CDR3: TGTGCCAGCAGCTCAAACGGACAGGGGCCCCGTCTTAACTATGGCTACACCTTC. The chain uses TRBV7-9 and TRBJ1-2; TRBD1 agrees at 9 bases. The trim removed 4 bases at V and 1 base at J, leaving 13 bases unmatched. CDR3 size: 18 residues. The germline gives CDR1 SEHNR, CDR2 FQNEAQ (reference sequence).

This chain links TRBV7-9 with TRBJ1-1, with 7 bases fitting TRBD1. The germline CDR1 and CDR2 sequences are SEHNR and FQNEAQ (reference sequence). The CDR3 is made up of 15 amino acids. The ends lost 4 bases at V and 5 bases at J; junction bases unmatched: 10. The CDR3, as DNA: TGTGCCAGCAGCTCAGAGCCGGGACAGCGAACTGAAGCTTTCTTT. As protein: CASSSEPGQRTEAFF.

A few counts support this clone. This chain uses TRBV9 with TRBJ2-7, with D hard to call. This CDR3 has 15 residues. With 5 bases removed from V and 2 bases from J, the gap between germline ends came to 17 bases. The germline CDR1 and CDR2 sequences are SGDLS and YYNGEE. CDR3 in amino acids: CASSPHGGVAYEQYF. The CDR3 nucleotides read TGTGCCAGCAGTCCCCATGGCGGAGTTGCCTACGAGCAGTACTTC.

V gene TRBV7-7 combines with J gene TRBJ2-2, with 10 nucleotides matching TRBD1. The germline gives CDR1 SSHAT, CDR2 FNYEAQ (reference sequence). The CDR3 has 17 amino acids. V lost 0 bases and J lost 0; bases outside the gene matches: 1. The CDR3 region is CASSLAGQGANTGELFF. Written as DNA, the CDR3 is TGTGCCAGCAGCTTAGCAGGACAGGGGGCGAACACCGGGGAGCTGTTTTTT.

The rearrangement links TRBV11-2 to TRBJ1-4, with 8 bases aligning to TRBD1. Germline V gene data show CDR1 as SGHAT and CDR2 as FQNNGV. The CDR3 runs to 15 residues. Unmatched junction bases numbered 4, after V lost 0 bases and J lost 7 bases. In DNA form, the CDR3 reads TGTGCCAGCAGCTTAGAGCGCAGGGGGCGTGAAAAACTGTTTTTT. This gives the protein CASSLERRGREKLFF.

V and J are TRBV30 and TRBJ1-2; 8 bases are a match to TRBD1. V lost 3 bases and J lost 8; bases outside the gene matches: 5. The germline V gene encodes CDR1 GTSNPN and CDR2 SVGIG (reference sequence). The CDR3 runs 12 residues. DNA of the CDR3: TGTGCCTGGAGCGCAGGGGGCGGCGGCTACACCTTC. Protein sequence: CAWSAGGGGYTF.

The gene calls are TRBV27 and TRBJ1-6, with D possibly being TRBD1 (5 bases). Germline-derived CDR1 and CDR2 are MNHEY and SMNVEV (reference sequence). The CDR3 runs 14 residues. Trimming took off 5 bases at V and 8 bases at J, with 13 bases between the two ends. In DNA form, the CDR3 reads TGTGCCAGCAGTCCATCTTTAGGGGATTCACCCCTCCACTTT. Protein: CASSPSLGDSPLHF.

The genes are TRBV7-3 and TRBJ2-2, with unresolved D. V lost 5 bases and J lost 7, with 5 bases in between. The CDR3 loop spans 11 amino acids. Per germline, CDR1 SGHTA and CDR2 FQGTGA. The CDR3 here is CASSAFGELFF. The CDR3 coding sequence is TGTGCCAGCAGCGCGTTCGGGGAGCTGTTTTTT.

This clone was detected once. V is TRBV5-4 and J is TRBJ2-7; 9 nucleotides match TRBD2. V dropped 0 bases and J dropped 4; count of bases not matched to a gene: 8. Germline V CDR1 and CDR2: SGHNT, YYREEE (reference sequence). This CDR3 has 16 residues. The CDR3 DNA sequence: TGTGCCAGCAGCTTGGGTGGCGGGGGGGCCGTTTACGAGCAGTACTTC. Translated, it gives CASSLGGGGAVYEQYF.

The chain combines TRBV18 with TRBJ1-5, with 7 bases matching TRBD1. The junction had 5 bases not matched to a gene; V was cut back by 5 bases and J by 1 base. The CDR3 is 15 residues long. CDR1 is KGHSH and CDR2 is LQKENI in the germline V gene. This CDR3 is CASSSQGGSNQPQHF. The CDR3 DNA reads TGTGCCAGCTCAAGTCAGGGGGGAAGCAATCAGCCCCAGCATTTT.